This TCR beta chain is drawn from a study of type 1 and type 2 diabetes patients. All diabetic donors were classified as either type 1 or type 2 diabetes. The germline V gene encodes CDR1 MRHNA and CDR2 SNTAGT. The CDR3 is 15 amino acids. V was cut by 5 bases and J by 5 bases, with 19 bases left in between. PCR was run on genomic DNA. The TCR beta CDR3 region was amplified using 30 forward and 13 reverse primers. One entry per CDR3 protein, called by TCRdb with MiXCR from the multiplex PCR reads. The sample shows about 270,000 distinct CDR3 sequences, more than 40% of them seen only once. This chain joins TRBV6-4 and TRBJ2-7; D assignment may be TRBD1 or TRBD2 (5 bases each). The sample consisted of peripheral blood mononuclear cells (PBMCs). The receptor was isolated from a man in his late teens or twenties with type 2 diabetes. Written as DNA, the CDR3 is TGTGCCAGCAGTCCACCGAGGGGACCGGTTGACGAGCAGTACTTC. It encodes CASSPPRGPVDEQYF.